Each of the 21 T cell receptor beta chains below was sequenced from the same sample in a study of blood T cells in healthy people across ages. A sample-barcoded 5' primer and a J-beta primer mix were used in a second PCR of about 6 to 12 cycles. TCRdb used MiXCR to reprocess the 5' RACE reads, holding one entry per CDR3 protein. The sample lists roughly 1,700,000 distinct CDR3 sequences, about 28% occurring once. Source material: blood. The receptor source for this set is a woman aged 30 to 39 in good health.

CDR3 sequence: CASSMGQGDILFF. The CDR3 DNA sequence: TGTGCCAGCAGCATGGGACAGGGGGATATTCTGTTTTTT. This chain joins TRBV7-2 and TRBJ1-4, with 11 bases matching TRBD1. Looked up from germline, CDR1 is SGHTA and CDR2 is FQGNSA. Trimming removed 5 bases from V and 14 bases from J; junction bases left unmatched: 7. The CDR3 consists of 13 residues.

CDR3 sequence: CASSEMRDLAVNEQFF. As DNA, the CDR3 is TGTGCCAGCAGTGAAATGAGGGACTTAGCTGTCAATGAGCAGTTCTTC. The chain is built from TRBV2 and TRBJ2-1; tentatively, D is TRBD2 (6 bases). The CDR3 totals 16 residues. Trimming stripped 2 bases from V and 6 bases from J, with 17 bases between. Germline loops: CDR1 SNHLY, CDR2 FYNNEI.

The table lists this clonotype with a count of one. J is TRBJ2-5 and V is TRBV12-3 or TRBV12-4; 7 bases are a match to TRBD2. The CDR3 loop spans 15 amino acids. V shed 6 bases, J shed 5 bases, and the junction held 12 bases outside the gene matches. The CDR3 bases are TGTGCCAGCAGCCCGCCTAACGGGGGGAGGGAGACCCAGTACTTC. Translating it yields CASSPPNGGRETQYF.

This chain uses TRBV7-2 with TRBJ1-2, with 10 nucleotides matching TRBD1. Unmatched junction bases numbered 8, after V lost 6 bases and J lost 7 bases. Germline CDR1 and CDR2: SGHTA and FQGNSA. The CDR3 length is 14 residues. DNA of the CDR3: TGTGCCAGCAGGTACCCGGGACAGGGGCCTGGCTACACCTTC. Amino acids: CASRYPGQGPGYTF. The full variable domain, with the rest looked up from reference TRBV7-2 and TRBJ1-2, is GAGVSQSPSNKVTEKGKDVELRCDPISGHTALYWYRQSLGQGLEFLIYFQGNSAPDKSGLPSDRFSAERTGGSVSTLTIQRTQQEDSAVYLCASRYPGQGPGYTFGSGTRLTVV.

About this clonotype itself: A much more abundant neighbour one base away suggests this may be a read error. The gene calls are TRBV7-9 and TRBJ2-5, with D maybe TRBD2 (5 bases). The tail of the sequence fits TRBJ2-7 better, so the J call may be wrong. Germline V gene sequence: CDR1 SEHNR, CDR2 FQNEAQ (reference sequence). This CDR3 contains 14 residues. CDR3 sequence (DNA): TGTGCCAGCAGCTCCCAATCGACGGGGAGCGAGCAGTACTTC. The encoded protein is CASSSQSTGSEQYF.

This clonotype was recorded a few times. Germline is not matched at one junction end, which may reflect a read error. The genes are TRBV5-5 and TRBJ2-1; D perhaps matches TRBD1 (6 bases). Looked up from germline, CDR1 is SGHKS and CDR2 is YYEKEE (reference sequence). This CDR3 region has 14 residues. Here the CDR3 DNA reads TGTGCCTGCAGCTATCAGGGGCAGTACAATGAGCAGTTCTTC. Translated, it gives CACSYQGQYNEQFF.

The chain uses TRBV20-1 and TRBJ1-4; D not resolved. This CDR3 has 14 residues. Germline V lookup: CDR1 DFQATT, CDR2 SNEGSKA (reference sequence). Trimming took off 0 bases at V and 5 bases at J, with 10 bases between the two ends. CDR3 nucleotides: TGCAGTGCTAGAGATCTAGGATTGAATGAAAAACTGTTTTTT. Its protein is CSARDLGLNEKLFF.

There are a few counts of this clonotype. This rearrangement joins TRBV18 to TRBJ2-7; TRBD2 matches at 13 bases. After removal of 3 bases from V and 7 bases from J, the junction contained 6 bases not matched to a gene. In germline, CDR1 is KGHSH, CDR2 LQKENI. The CDR3 runs to 15 residues. CDR3 amino acids: CASSPGLAGVGEQYF. DNA of the CDR3: TGTGCCAGCTCACCCGGACTAGCGGGAGTCGGTGAGCAGTACTTC.

This clonotype was detected only once. Germline is not matched at one junction end, which may reflect a read error. The chain uses TRBV20-1 and TRBJ2-5, with a tentative D call TRBD2 (6 bases). The CDR3 is 15 amino acids. CDR1 is DFQATT and CDR2 is SNEGSKA in the germline V gene (reference sequence). DNA of the CDR3: TGCAGTGCTGGAGATACGGGGTTAGCGGAAGAGACCCAGTACTTC. It codes for CSAGDTGLAEETQYF.

V usage is TRBV20-1 and J usage is TRBJ1-1, with D perhaps TRBD1 (6 bases). Germline loops: CDR1 DFQATT, CDR2 SNEGSKA (reference sequence). V lost 1 base and J lost 0, with 9 bases in between. CDR3 length equals 14 residues. The CDR3 DNA reads TGCAGTGCTAGAGGGGGGGCCATGAACACTGAAGCTTTCTTT. The encoded protein is CSARGGAMNTEAFF.

J is TRBJ1-2 and V is TRBV20-1, with TRBD1 matching 9 bases. The J segment lost 4 bases and the V segment lost 0 bases, leaving 6 bases of the junction unmatched. This CDR3 contains 15 residues. In germline, CDR1 is DFQATT, CDR2 SNEGSKA (reference sequence). The CDR3 sequence is CSARDGQGKLYGYTF. DNA of the CDR3: TGCAGTGCTAGAGATGGACAGGGGAAACTCTATGGCTACACCTTC.

The chain couples TRBV28 to TRBJ2-5; TRBD2 matches at 9 bases. The closer fit of TRBJ2-7 to the DNA end suggests the J call may be wrong. Germline loops: CDR1 MDHEN, CDR2 SYDVKM. This CDR3 has 13 residues. CDR3 region: CAWQASGDHEQYF. The CDR3 region has the DNA TGTGCCTGGCAGGCTAGCGGGGACCACGAGCAGTACTTC.

The chain combines TRBV6-2 or TRBV6-3 with TRBJ2-1; tentatively, D is TRBD2 (6 bases). Germline lookup yields CDR1 MNHEY and CDR2 SVGEGT. V shed 4 bases and J shed 6 bases, with 22 bases lying between them. The CDR3 contains 17 residues. Here the CDR3 DNA reads TGTGCCAGCAGTTCCGCGTACGGGACTGTGGTTTCCAATGAGCAGTTCTTC. It specifies CASSSAYGTVVSNEQFF.

This clonotype was counted once. A much larger clonotype is one base distant, so this may be a read error. The rearrangement joins TRBV16 to TRBJ1-4; 8 bases agree with TRBD1. This CDR3 contains 20 residues. V lost 1 base, J lost 0 bases, and 13 bases stayed unmatched. Per the germline V gene, CDR1 is KGHSY and CDR2 is FQNENV. CDR3 DNA sequence: TGTGCCAGCAGCCAATGGGGTCAGGGACAGGCACCCTCAACTAATGAAAAACTGTTTTTT. Encoded protein: CASSQWGQGQAPSTNEKLFF.

In its sample, this clonotype was seen a few times. The rearrangement joins TRBV5-5 to TRBJ2-4; D is unclear. V lost 4 bases and J 5 bases, leaving 16 bases between the germline ends. Germline V gives CDR1 SGHKS, CDR2 YYEKEE (reference sequence). This CDR3 has 15 amino acids. CDR3 sequence: CASSMGPTRENIQYF. The DNA for the CDR3 is TGTGCCAGCAGCATGGGCCCCACAAGGGAAAACATTCAGTACTTC.

Regarding this clonotype: The junction differs from germline at one of its ends, possibly a read error. V usage is TRBV12-5 and J usage is TRBJ2-5; 7 bases are shared with TRBD1. The J call is in doubt because the DNA end fits TRBJ2-7 better. The CDR3 extends over 14 amino acids. CDR1 LGHNT and CDR2 FRNRAP come from the germline V gene. This CDR3 is CVSGETGLRNEQYF. As DNA, the CDR3 is TGTGTTAGTGGCGAGACAGGGTTGAGGAACGAGCAGTACTTC.

A few counts support this clonotype. The rearrangement uses TRBV6-2 or TRBV6-3 and TRBJ1-1; D ambiguous. The CDR3 is 12 residues long. Per the germline V gene, CDR1 is MNHEY and CDR2 is SVGEGT. Trimming removed 6 bases at V and 7 bases at J, with 12 bases between. DNA for the CDR3: TGTGCCAGCAGATACGACCCGGGTGAAGCTTTCTTT. Amino acid sequence: CASRYDPGEAFF.

This clonotype was seen only once. Germline is not matched at one junction end, which may reflect a read error. The rearrangement uses TRBV7-2 and TRBJ1-2; D is unresolved. This CDR3 has 16 residues. Germline CDR1 and CDR2: SGHTA and FQGNSA. The CDR3 loop reads CASSLALRQTDYGYIF. The CDR3 nucleotides read TGTGCCAGCAGCTTAGCATTGCGGCAAACCGACTATGGCTACATCTTC.

This clonotype was seen more than once but under ten times. The J gene is TRBJ2-1, the V gene TRBV3-1; a possible D gene is TRBD1 (6 bases). The germline V gene has CDR1 LGHDT and CDR2 YNNKEL (reference sequence). The CDR3 is 16 amino acids. V was clipped by 0 bases and J by 0 bases, with 9 bases between them. DNA of the CDR3: TGTGCCAGCAGCCAAGAAACAGGGTTCTCCTACAATGAGCAGTTCTTC. Its protein is CASSQETGFSYNEQFF.

The CDR3 region has the DNA TGTGCCAGCAGCTTAGAAAGGAAAGGGGGCTCTGGGGCCAACGTCCTGACTTTC. This sequence encodes CASSLERKGGSGANVLTF. The V and J genes are TRBV11-2 and TRBJ2-6; the D gene is possibly TRBD1 (6 bases). Germline CDR1 is SGHAT and CDR2 is FQNNGV. This CDR3 has 18 amino acids. The V end was cut by 0 bases, the J end by 0 bases, with 12 bases between.

At least ten counts were recorded for this clonotype. This chain links TRBV7-9 with TRBJ2-7, with a possible D match to TRBD1 (6 bases). Germline V gene sequence: CDR1 SEHNR, CDR2 FQNEAQ (reference sequence). V was cut by 1 base and J by 5 bases, with 12 bases left in between. This CDR3 region has 14 residues. CDR3 sequence (DNA): TGTGCCAGCAGCTTAGAGGCAGGGGCGGACGAGCAGTACTTC. Amino acid sequence: CASSLEAGADEQYF.